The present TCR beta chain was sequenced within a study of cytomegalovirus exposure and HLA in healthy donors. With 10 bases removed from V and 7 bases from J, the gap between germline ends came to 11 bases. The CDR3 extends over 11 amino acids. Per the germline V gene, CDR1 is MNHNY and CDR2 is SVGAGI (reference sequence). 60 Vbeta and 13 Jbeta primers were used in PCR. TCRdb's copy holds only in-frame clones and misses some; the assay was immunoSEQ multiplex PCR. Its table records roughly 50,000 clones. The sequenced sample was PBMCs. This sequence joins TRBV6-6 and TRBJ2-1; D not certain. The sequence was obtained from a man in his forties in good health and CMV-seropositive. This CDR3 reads CATKLDNEQFF. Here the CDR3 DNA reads TGTGCCACCAAGTTAGATAATGAGCAGTTCTTC.